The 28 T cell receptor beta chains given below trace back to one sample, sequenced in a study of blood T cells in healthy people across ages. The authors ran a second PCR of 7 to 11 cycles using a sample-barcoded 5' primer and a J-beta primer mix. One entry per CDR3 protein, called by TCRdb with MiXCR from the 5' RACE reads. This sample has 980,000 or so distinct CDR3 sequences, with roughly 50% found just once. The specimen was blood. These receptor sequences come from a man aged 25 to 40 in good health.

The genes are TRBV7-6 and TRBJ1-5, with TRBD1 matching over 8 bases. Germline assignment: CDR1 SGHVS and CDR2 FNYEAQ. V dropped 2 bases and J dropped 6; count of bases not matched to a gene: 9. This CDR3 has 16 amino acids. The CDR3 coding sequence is TGTGCCAGCAGCTTATTTTCGCAGGGGGCTGGTCAGCCCCAGCATTTT. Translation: CASSLFSQGAGQPQHF.

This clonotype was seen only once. CDR3 residues: CASSQASSRPSTDTQYF. Here the CDR3 DNA reads TGCGCCAGCAGCCAAGCCTCCTCCCGCCCTAGCACAGATACGCAGTATTTT. This rearrangement joins TRBV4-1 to TRBJ2-3, with D unresolved. V lost 1 base and J 0 bases, leaving 14 bases between the germline ends. Germline V gene lookup returns CDR1 MGHRA and CDR2 YSYEKL. There are 17 residues in the CDR3.

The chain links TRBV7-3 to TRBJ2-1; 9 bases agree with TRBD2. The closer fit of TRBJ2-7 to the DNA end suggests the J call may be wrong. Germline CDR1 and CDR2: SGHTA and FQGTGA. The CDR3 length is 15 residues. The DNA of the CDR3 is TGTGCCAGCAGCTTAAGCGGGGGGGAATATAATGAGCAGTACTTC. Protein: CASSLSGGEYNEQYF.

This chain's CDR3 is CSANRGVSDEQFF. The CDR3 nucleotides are TGCAGTGCTAACAGGGGGGTGAGCGATGAGCAGTTCTTC. The chain joins TRBV20-1 to TRBJ2-1, with TRBD1 matching over 8 bases. Germline V gene sequence: CDR1 DFQATT, CDR2 SNEGSKA (reference sequence). The CDR3 loop spans 13 amino acids. Trimming took 4 bases from V and 8 from J; bases not matched to a gene: 7.

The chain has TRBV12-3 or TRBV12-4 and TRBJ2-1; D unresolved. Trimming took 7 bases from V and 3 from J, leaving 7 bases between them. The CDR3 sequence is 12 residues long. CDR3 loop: CASKTYYNEQFF. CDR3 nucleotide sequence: TGTGCCAGCAAAACGTACTACAATGAGCAGTTCTTC.

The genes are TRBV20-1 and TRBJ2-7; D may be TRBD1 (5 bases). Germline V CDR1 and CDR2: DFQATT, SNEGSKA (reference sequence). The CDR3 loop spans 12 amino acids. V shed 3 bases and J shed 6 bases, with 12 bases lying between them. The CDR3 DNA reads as TGCAGTGCTAGGAGTGGGGCTCGCGAGCAGTACTTC. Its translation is CSARSGAREQYF.

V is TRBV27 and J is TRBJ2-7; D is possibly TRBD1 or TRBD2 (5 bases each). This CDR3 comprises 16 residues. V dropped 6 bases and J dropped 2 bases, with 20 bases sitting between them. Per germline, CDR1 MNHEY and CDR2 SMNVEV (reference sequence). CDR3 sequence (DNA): TGTGCCAGCAGCCCAATCGAGGGGATCCCCCCCTACGAGCAGTACTTC. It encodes CASSPIEGIPPYEQYF.

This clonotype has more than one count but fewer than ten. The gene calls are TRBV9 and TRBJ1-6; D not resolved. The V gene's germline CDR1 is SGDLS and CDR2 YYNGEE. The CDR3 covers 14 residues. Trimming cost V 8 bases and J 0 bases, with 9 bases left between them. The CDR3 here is CASPRSSYNSPLHF. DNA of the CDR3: TGTGCCAGTCCCCGGAGCTCCTATAATTCACCCCTCCACTTT.

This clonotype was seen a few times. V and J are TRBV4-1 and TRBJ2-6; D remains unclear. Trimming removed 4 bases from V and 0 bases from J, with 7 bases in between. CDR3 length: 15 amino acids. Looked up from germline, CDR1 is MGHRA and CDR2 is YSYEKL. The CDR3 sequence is CASSLTYSGANVLTF. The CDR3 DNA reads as TGCGCCAGCAGCCTAACCTACTCTGGGGCCAACGTCCTGACTTTC.

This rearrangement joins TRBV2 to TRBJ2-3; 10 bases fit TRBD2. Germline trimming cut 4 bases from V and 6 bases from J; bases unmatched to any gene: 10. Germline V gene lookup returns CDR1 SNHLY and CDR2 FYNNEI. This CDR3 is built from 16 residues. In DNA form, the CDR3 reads TGTGCCAGCAGTGTCTCACTAGCGGGGTCGAAGGATACGCAGTATTTT. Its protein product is CASSVSLAGSKDTQYF.

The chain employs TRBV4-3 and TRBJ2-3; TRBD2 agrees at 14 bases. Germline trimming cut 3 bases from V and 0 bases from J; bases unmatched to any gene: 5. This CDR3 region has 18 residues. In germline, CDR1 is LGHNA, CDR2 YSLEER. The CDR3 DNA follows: TGCGCCAGCAGCCACGGACTAGCGGGGGGTCCTAGCACAGATACGCAGTATTTT. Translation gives CASSHGLAGGPSTDTQYF.

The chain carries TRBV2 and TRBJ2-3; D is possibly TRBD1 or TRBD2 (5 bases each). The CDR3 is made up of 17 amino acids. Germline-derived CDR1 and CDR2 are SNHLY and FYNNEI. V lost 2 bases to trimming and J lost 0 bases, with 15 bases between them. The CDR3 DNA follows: TGTGCCAGCAGTGAAAGGCGAGGGGTCGCTAGCACAGATACGCAGTATTTT. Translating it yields CASSERRGVASTDTQYF.

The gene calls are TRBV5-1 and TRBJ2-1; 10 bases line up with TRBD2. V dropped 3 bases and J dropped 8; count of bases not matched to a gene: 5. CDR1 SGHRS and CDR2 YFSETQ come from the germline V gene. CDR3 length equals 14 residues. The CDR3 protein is CASSCTSGDDEQFF. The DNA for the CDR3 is TGCGCCAGCAGCTGTACTAGCGGGGATGATGAGCAGTTCTTC.

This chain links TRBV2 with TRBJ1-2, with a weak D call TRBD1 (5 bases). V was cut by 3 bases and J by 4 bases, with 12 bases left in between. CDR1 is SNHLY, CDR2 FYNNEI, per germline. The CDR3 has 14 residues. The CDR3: CASSDTGLLYGYTF. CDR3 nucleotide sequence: TGTGCCAGCAGTGATACGGGGCTGCTCTATGGCTACACCTTC.

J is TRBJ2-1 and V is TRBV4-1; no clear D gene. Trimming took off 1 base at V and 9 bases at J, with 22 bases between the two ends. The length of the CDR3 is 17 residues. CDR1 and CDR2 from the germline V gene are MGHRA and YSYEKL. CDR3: CASSQVDLGLTHGEQFF. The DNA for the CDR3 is TGCGCCAGCAGCCAAGTGGACCTCGGGCTTACGCACGGTGAGCAGTTCTTC.

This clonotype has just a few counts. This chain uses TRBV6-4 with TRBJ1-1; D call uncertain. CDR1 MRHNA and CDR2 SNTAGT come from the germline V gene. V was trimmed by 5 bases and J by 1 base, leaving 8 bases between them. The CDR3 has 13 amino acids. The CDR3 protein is CASSQETNTEAFF. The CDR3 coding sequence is TGTGCCAGCAGTCAGGAGACGAACACTGAAGCTTTCTTT.

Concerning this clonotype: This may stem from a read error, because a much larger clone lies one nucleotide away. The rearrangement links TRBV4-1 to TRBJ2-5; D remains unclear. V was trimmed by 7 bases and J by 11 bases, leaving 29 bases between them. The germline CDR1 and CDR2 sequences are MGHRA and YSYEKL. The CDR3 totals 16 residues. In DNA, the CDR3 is TGCGCCAGCACCCCAGCGATCATGCGCTCCTACAATGAGCAGTACTTC. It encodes CASTPAIMRSYNEQYF.

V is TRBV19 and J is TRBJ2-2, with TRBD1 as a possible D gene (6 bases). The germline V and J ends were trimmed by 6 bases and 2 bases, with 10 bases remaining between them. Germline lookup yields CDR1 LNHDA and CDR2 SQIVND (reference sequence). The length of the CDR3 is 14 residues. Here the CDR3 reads CASRRQENTGELFF. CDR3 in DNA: TGTGCCAGTAGGAGACAGGAAAACACCGGGGAGCTGTTTTTT.

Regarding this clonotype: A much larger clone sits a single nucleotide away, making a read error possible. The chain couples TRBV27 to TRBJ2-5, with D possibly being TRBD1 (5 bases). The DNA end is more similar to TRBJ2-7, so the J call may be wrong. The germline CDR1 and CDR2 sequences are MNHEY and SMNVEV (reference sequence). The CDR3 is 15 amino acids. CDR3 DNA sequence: TGTGCCAGCCAGTTTGGTGGGGCGTGGGTCTCCGAGCAGTACTTC. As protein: CASQFGGAWVSEQYF.

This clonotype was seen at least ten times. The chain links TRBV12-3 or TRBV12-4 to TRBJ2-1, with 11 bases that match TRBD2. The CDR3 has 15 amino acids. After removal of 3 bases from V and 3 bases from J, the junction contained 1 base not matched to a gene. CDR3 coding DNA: TGTGCCAGCAGTTTTAGCGGGAGGGACTACAATGAGCAGTTCTTC. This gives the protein CASSFSGRDYNEQFF.

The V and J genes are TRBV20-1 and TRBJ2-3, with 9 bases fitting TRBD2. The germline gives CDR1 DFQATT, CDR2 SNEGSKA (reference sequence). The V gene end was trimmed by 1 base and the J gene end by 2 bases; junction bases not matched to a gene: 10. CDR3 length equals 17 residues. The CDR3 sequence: CSARGSGGRSITDTQYF. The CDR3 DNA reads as TGCAGTGCTAGAGGTAGCGGGGGACGCTCAATCACAGATACGCAGTATTTT.

CDR3 nucleotides: TGTGCCAGCAGTTACCCAGACGTCAGCGAGCAGTACTTC. Translated: CASSYPDVSEQYF. V and J are TRBV6-6 and TRBJ2-4; D is unclear. The J call may be incorrect, as the DNA end agrees better with TRBJ2-7. The germline V gene encodes CDR1 MNHNY and CDR2 SVGAGI (reference sequence). The CDR3 extends over 13 amino acids.

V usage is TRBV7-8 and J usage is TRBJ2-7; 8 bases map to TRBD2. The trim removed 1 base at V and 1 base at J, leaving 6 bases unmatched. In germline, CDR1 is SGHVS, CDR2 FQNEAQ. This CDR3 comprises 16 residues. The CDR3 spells CASSLEVAGPSYEQYF. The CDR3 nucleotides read TGTGCCAGCAGCTTAGAAGTAGCGGGGCCATCCTACGAGCAGTACTTC.

The CDR3 sequence is CASSALTSSYNEQFF. In DNA, the CDR3 is TGTGCCAGCAGTGCTCTAACAAGCTCCTACAATGAGCAGTTCTTC. The chain links TRBV2 to TRBJ2-1; no firm D call. This CDR3 has 15 residues. The V gene lost 4 bases and the J gene lost 0 bases, with 10 bases spanning the gap. Germline V CDR1 and CDR2: SNHLY, FYNNEI.

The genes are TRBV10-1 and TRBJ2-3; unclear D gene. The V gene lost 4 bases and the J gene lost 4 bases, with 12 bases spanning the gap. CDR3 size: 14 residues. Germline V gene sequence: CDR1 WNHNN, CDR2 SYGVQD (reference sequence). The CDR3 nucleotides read TGCGCCAGCAGTGTAACAAGGAGTCCAGATACGCAGTATTTT. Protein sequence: CASSVTRSPDTQYF.

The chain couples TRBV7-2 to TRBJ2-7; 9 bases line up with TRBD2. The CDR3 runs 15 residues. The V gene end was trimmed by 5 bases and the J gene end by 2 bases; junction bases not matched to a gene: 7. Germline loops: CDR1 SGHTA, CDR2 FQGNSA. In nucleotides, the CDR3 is TGTGCCAGCAGCGAAGCACTAGCGGGTACCTACGAGCAGTACTTC. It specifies CASSEALAGTYEQYF.

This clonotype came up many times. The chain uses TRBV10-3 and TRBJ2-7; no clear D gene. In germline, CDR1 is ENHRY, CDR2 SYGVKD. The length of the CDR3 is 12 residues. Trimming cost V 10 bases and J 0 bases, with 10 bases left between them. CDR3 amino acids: CATTGSSYEQYF. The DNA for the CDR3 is TGTGCCACGACGGGTAGCTCCTACGAGCAGTACTTC.

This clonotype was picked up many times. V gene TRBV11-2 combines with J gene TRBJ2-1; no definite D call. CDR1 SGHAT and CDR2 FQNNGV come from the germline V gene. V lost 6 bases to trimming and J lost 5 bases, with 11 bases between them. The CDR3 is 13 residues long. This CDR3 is CASSPGLNNEQFF. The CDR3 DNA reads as TGTGCCAGCAGTCCAGGCTTAAACAATGAGCAGTTCTTC.